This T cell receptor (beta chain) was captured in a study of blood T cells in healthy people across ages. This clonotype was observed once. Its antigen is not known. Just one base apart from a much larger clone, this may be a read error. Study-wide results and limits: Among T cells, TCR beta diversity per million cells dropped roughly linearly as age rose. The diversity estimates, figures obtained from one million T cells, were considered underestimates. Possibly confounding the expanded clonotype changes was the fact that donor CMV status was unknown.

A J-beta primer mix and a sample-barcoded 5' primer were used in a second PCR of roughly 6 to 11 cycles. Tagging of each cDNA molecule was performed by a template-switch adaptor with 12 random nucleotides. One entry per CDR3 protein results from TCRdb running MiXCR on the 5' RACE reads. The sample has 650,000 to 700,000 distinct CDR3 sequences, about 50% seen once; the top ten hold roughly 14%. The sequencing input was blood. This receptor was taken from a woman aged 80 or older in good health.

CDR3 residues: CASKEAGGHNEQYF. Here the CDR3 DNA reads TGTGCCAGCAAAGAAGCGGGAGGACACAATGAGCAGTACTTC. The gene calls are TRBV6-2 or TRBV6-3 and TRBJ2-5, with TRBD2 matching over 9 bases. CDR3 length equals 14 residues. In germline, CDR1 is MNHEY, CDR2 SVGEGT. The V segment lost 7 bases and the J segment 11 bases; nucleotides outside the gene matches: 14.